This TCR beta chain was recovered during a study of T cells in Graves' hyperthyroidism and ophthalmopathy. General study points: A 13 V-J signature model discriminated ophthalmopathy versus stable hyperthyroidism.

Amplification targeted TCR beta CDR3 regions from RNA transcripts. An initial round of RT-PCR targeting the TCR CDR3 relied on the HTBI primer set. TCRdb called the multiplex PCR reads again in MiXCR, with one record for every CDR3 protein. This sample yields 500,000 to 600,000 distinct CDR3 sequences, of which under 60% are seen a single time; around 20% belongs to the top ten. With 10 bases removed from V and 4 bases from J, the gap between germline ends came to 16 bases. The CDR3 sequence is 13 residues long. Germline CDR1 reads SNHLY; CDR2 reads FYNNEI. Diagnoses were established using clinical symptoms, serum thyroxine and TRAb, thyroid ultrasound and orbital computed tomography. This clonotype was detected a few times. The antigen is undetermined.

J is TRBJ2-5 and V is TRBV2; D might be TRBD1 (8 bases). The specimen was peripheral blood or thyroid tissue (not recorded which). This receptor was taken from an adult woman with Graves' disease, either hyperthyroidism or ophthalmopathy (not recorded which). CDR3 sequence (DNA): TGTGCCATTTCGACAGGGGAGGGAGAGACCCAGTACTTC. This encodes CAISTGEGETQYF.